The sample holds many counts of the clone carrying this TCR beta chain. This CDR3 is 14 amino acids long. The V end lost 5 bases, the J end lost 7 bases, and 15 bases lay between the germline ends. Germline V lookup: CDR1 SEHNR, CDR2 FQNEAQ (reference sequence). This entry belongs to a study of neurological immune-mediated disorders. Via MiXCR, TCRdb re-called the 5' RACE reads, giving one row per CDR3 protein. Of 81,000 or so distinct CDR3 sequences listed, about 5.2% are singletons. Sequenced: PBMCs. The origin of this receptor is a woman in her 30s with multiple sclerosis. This chain links TRBV7-9 with TRBJ2-1, with D possibly being TRBD1 (5 bases). The CDR3 protein is CASSPPREDNEQFF. The CDR3 DNA reads TGTGCCAGCAGCCCTCCCAGGGAAGATAATGAGCAGTTCTTC. Together with reference TRBV7-9 and TRBJ2-1, the CDR3 gives the full variable domain: DTGVSQNPRHKITKRGQNVTFRCDPISEHNRLYWYRQTLGQGPEFLTYFQNEAQLEKSRLLSDRFSAERPKGSFSTLEIQRTEQGDSAMYLCASSPPREDNEQFFGPGTRLTVL.